Following are 21 T cell receptor beta chains from one sample sequenced in a study of T-cell memory formation after mild COVID-19. TCRdb recomputed calls from the 5' RACE reads with MiXCR, one row per CDR3 protein. This repertoire shows nearly 110,000 distinct CDR3 sequences, around 15% found once; its top ten account for more than 25%. The sample consisted of PBMCs or a T cell subset sorted from them (not recorded which). These TCRs come from an adult woman who had mild COVID-19 (a few samples of this study predate the infection). Cell type and time point are not known.

This clonotype was counted at least ten times. This chain joins TRBV4-3 and TRBJ2-7; D unclear. V lost 0 bases to trimming and J lost 2 bases, with 8 bases between them. The germline V gene encodes CDR1 LGHNA and CDR2 YSLEER. This CDR3 is 14 amino acids long. CDR3 sequence reads: CASSQDRSTYEQYF. The CDR3 DNA reads as TGCGCCAGCAGCCAAGACAGGTCAACCTACGAGCAGTACTTC.

This chain links TRBV6-6 with TRBJ1-1, with a possible D match to TRBD1 (5 bases). V gave up 2 bases and J gave up 6 bases, with 13 bases separating them. Germline lookup yields CDR1 MNHNY and CDR2 SVGAGI (reference sequence). This CDR3 spans 14 amino acids. CDR3 loop: CASSYPGRGAEAFF. Here the CDR3 DNA reads TGTGCCAGCAGTTACCCCGGGAGGGGTGCTGAAGCTTTCTTT.

This clonotype was counted at least ten times. The chain employs TRBV12-3 or TRBV12-4 and TRBJ2-3, with 7 bases matching TRBD1. J lost 8 bases, V lost 4 bases, and 6 bases had no gene match. This CDR3 region has 13 residues. This CDR3 is CASSSDRALTQYF. In DNA form, the CDR3 reads TGTGCCAGCAGTTCTGACAGGGCCCTTACGCAGTATTTT.

This clonotype was detected a few times. The genes are TRBV5-1 and TRBJ1-4; 8 nucleotides match TRBD1. The CDR3 has 15 residues. V lost 4 bases and J lost 6; bases outside the gene matches: 8. Germline values: CDR1 SGHRS, CDR2 YFSETQ. CDR3 coding DNA: TGCGCCAGCAGCCTCCCCGGGACAGGAGATGAAAAACTGTTTTTT. It yields the protein CASSLPGTGDEKLFF.

This clonotype was seen a few times. The chain has TRBV29-1 and TRBJ2-7; 9 nucleotides line up with TRBD1. The CDR3 sequence is 13 residues long. The V gene's germline CDR1 is SQVTM and CDR2 ANQGSEA. The junction had 10 bases not matched to a gene; V was cut back by 8 bases and J by 5 bases. CDR3 sequence (DNA): TGCAGCAGCGCGACAGGGGGTCTGGACGAGCAGTACTTC. This sequence encodes CSSATGGLDEQYF.

The rearrangement uses TRBV12-3 or TRBV12-4 and TRBJ1-6; 11 bases fit TRBD1. The J segment lost 6 bases and the V segment lost 7 bases, leaving 5 bases of the junction unmatched. This CDR3 is built from 15 residues. CDR3 bases: TGTGCCAGCACCGGACAGGGGGCGGCTAATTCACCCCTCCACTTT. This translates into CASTGQGAANSPLHF.

This clonotype was observed a handful of times. The J gene is TRBJ2-1, the V gene TRBV9, with D perhaps matching TRBD1 or TRBD2 (5 bases each). This CDR3 region has 15 residues. Germline lookup yields CDR1 SGDLS and CDR2 YYNGEE. V dropped 4 bases and J dropped 6 bases, with 17 bases sitting between them. The DNA for the CDR3 is TGTGCCAGCAGCCTTGGGACGGACGGTACCAATGAGCAGTTCTTC. Translated, it gives CASSLGTDGTNEQFF.

CDR3 in amino acids: CASSFLGERETQYF. The DNA for the CDR3 is TGTGCCAGCAGTTTTCTGGGGGAAAGGGAGACCCAGTACTTC. The rearrangement joins TRBV12-3 or TRBV12-4 to TRBJ2-5, with D perhaps given as TRBD1 or TRBD2 (5 bases each). This CDR3 comprises 14 residues. V was clipped by 3 bases and J by 5 bases, with 13 bases between them.

A few counts support this clonotype. The gene calls are TRBV24-1 and TRBJ2-7; maybe TRBD1 (6 bases). V was cut by 8 bases and J by 5 bases, with 21 bases left in between. The CDR3 totals 15 residues. Germline CDR1 KGHDR, CDR2 SFDVKD. The CDR3 spells CATNYGQPVSDEQYF. Written as DNA, the CDR3 is TGTGCCACCAACTATGGACAGCCCGTTTCTGACGAGCAGTACTTC.

The V call is TRBV7-2, the J call TRBJ2-5; D is possibly TRBD2 (5 bases). Trimming took off 5 bases at V and 7 bases at J, with 8 bases between the two ends. The germline V gene encodes CDR1 SGHTA and CDR2 FQGNSA. This CDR3 has 11 amino acids. The CDR3 bases are TGTGCCAGCAGCCGCGAGGGGACCCAGTACTTC. Residues: CASSREGTQYF.

This clonotype was found many times. The chain is built from TRBV7-9 and TRBJ2-4, with D possibly being TRBD2 (5 bases). Deletions cut 3 bases from V and 4 bases from J, with 19 bases between. Looked up from germline, CDR1 is SEHNR and CDR2 is FQNEAQ (reference sequence). This CDR3 comprises 17 residues. The CDR3 bases are TGTGCCAGCAGCTTGGTCCCTGTCGGACTCGAAAAAAACATTCAGTACTTC. This gives the protein CASSLVPVGLEKNIQYF. The entire variable domain, with the rest obtained from reference TRBV7-9 and TRBJ2-4, is as follows: DTGVSQNPRHKITKRGQNVTFRCDPISEHNRLYWYRQTLGQGPEFLTYFQNEAQLEKSRLLSDRFSAERPKGSFSTLEIQRTEQGDSAMYLCASSLVPVGLEKNIQYFGAGTRLSVL.

This clonotype was found a few times. The rearrangement joins TRBV5-1 to TRBJ2-2, with D perhaps TRBD2 (5 bases). The CDR3 loop spans 14 amino acids. V was clipped by 0 bases and J by 4 bases, with 7 bases between them. Germline CDR1 and CDR2: SGHRS and YFSETQ. The CDR3 is CASSLARGTGELFF. The CDR3 coding sequence is TGCGCCAGCAGCTTGGCCCGGGGCACCGGGGAGCTGTTTTTT.

This clonotype was seen only a few times. V is TRBV5-6 and J is TRBJ1-5; possible D gene TRBD1, 5 bases. The germline gives CDR1 SGHDT, CDR2 YYEEEE. Trimming took off 4 bases at V and 10 bases at J, with 18 bases between the two ends. This CDR3 is built from 14 residues. The CDR3: CASSLRDSLSPQHF. The CDR3 DNA reads TGTGCCAGCAGCCTCCGGGACTCCTTATCACCCCAGCATTTT.

This rearrangement joins TRBV12-3 or TRBV12-4 to TRBJ1-3; D ambiguous. V was clipped by 7 bases and J by 0 bases, with 13 bases between them. The CDR3 consists of 15 residues. CDR3 in amino acids: CASTLGRISGNTIYF. CDR3 DNA: TGTGCCAGCACCCTAGGACGGATCTCTGGAAACACCATATATTTT.

This clonotype was counted a few times. The J gene is TRBJ2-1, the V gene TRBV20-1; D ambiguous. The germline gives CDR1 DFQATT, CDR2 SNEGSKA (reference sequence). This CDR3 contains 13 residues. V was cut by 0 bases and J by 3 bases, with 6 bases left in between. CDR3 sequence: CSARDPDYNEQFF. The CDR3 DNA follows: TGCAGTGCTAGAGATCCCGACTACAATGAGCAGTTCTTC.

This clonotype was found a few times. The chain joins TRBV4-1 to TRBJ1-4; no definite D call. V was clipped by 1 base and J by 7 bases, with 10 bases between them. The CDR3 sequence is 14 residues long. CDR1 and CDR2 (germline): MGHRA, YSYEKL. CDR3 in amino acids: CASSQAGVPEKLFF. DNA of the CDR3: TGCGCCAGCAGCCAAGCTGGGGTTCCTGAAAAACTGTTTTTT.

This clonotype has only a few counts. The V and J genes are TRBV4-1 and TRBJ2-5, with D perhaps matching TRBD1 (6 bases). Looked up from germline, CDR1 is MGHRA and CDR2 is YSYEKL. CDR3 size: 17 residues. V was shortened by 1 base and J by 5 bases, with 20 bases between the two germline ends. The CDR3 DNA sequence: TGCGCCAGCAGCCAAGTTGGAACAGGGAGTAAGCGTGAGACCCAGTACTTC. Its protein is CASSQVGTGSKRETQYF.

This rearrangement joins TRBV5-1 to TRBJ2-3; D is undetermined. Trimming took 1 base from V and 2 from J, leaving 2 bases between them. Germline lookup yields CDR1 SGHRS and CDR2 YFSETQ. The CDR3 is 12 amino acids. The CDR3: CASSLNTDTQYF. DNA for the CDR3: TGCGCCAGCAGCTTGAACACAGATACGCAGTATTTT. The full variable domain, in which reference TRBV5-1 and TRBJ2-3 provide the parts outside the CDR3, is KAGVTQTPRYLIKTRGQQVTLSCSPISGHRSVSWYQQTPGQGLQFLFEYFSETQRNKGNFPGRFSGRQFSNSRSEMNVSTLELGDSALYLCASSLNTDTQYFGPGTRLTVL.

This clonotype was counted between two and nine times. V and J are TRBV24-1 and TRBJ2-1; tentatively, D is TRBD1 (6 bases). V shed 5 bases and J shed 2 bases, with 9 bases lying between them. This CDR3 spans 14 amino acids. Germline loops: CDR1 KGHDR, CDR2 SFDVKD. In DNA, the CDR3 is TGTGCCACCAGTGGAAACAGGGCCTACAATGAGCAGTTCTTC. Its protein product is CATSGNRAYNEQFF.

The chain is built from TRBV7-9 and TRBJ2-5, with 8 bases matching TRBD1. The CDR3 runs 16 residues. Trimming at V came to 4 bases and at J to 0 bases, leaving 7 bases not matched to a gene. Germline V gene lookup returns CDR1 SEHNR and CDR2 FQNEAQ (reference sequence). DNA for the CDR3: TGTGCCAGCAGCTCCGGACAGGGAACGTACCAAGAGACCCAGTACTTC. Protein: CASSSGQGTYQETQYF.

This clonotype showed up just once. CDR3 nucleotides: TGTGCCAGCAGTTCCCAGGGGGCCTCGAACACTGAAGCTTTCTTT. Encoded protein: CASSSQGASNTEAFF. The rearrangement links TRBV27 to TRBJ1-1, with TRBD1 matching 8 bases. V shed 4 bases, J shed 1 base, and the junction held 5 bases outside the gene matches. The CDR3 is made up of 15 amino acids. Germline V gene sequence: CDR1 MNHEY, CDR2 SMNVEV (reference sequence).